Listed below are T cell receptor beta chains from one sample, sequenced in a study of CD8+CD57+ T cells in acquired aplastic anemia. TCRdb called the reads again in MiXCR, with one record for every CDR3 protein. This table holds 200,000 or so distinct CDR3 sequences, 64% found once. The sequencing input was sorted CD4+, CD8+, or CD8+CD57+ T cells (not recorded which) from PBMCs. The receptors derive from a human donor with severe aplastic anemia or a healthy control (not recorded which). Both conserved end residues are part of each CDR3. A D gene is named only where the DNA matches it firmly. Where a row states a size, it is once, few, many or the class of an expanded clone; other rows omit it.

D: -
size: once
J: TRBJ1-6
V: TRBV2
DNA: TGTGCCAGCAGTGAAGCGCTTCAGGGGCCAACCTCCAATTCACCCCTCCACTTT
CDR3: CASSEALQGPTSNSPLHF

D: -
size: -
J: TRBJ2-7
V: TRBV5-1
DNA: TGCGCCAGCAGCTTGGTTGGACACGGATCTCACGAGCAGTACTTC
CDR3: CASSLVGHGSHEQYF

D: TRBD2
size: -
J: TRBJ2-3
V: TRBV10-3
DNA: TGTGCCATCAGTCTAGCGGGGGGTTTAGGTACGCAGTATTTT
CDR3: CAISLAGGLGTQYF

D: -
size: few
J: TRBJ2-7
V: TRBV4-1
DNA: TGCGCCAGCAGCCGTGACGACAGCTCCTACGAGCAGTACTTC
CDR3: CASSRDDSSYEQYF

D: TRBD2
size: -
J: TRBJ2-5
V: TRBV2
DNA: TGTGCCAGCACTGGGGGGACTAGCGGGGGGGAAGAGACCCAGTACTTC
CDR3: CASTGGTSGGEETQYF

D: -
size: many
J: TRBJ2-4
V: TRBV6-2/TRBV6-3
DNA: TGTGCCAGCAGTTACTCTTTGGGCGCGAGGGGAGACATTCAGTACTTC
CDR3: CASSYSLGARGDIQYF

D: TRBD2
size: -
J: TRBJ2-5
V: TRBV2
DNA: TGTGCCAGCAGAGCGTTCGGGACTAGCGGGGTGGAGACCCAGTACTTC
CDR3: CASRAFGTSGVETQYF

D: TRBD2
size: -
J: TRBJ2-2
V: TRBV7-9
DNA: TGTGCCAGCAGCCAAGAATTACTAGCGGAGCGCACCGGGGAGCTGTTTTTT
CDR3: CASSQELLAERTGELFF

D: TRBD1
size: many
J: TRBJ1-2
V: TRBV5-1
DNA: TGCGCCAGCAGCGATGGGAGGGACAGGGATAGTCGTCGGGATGGCTACACCTTC
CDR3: CASSDGRDRDSRRDGYTF

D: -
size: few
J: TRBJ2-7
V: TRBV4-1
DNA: TGCGCCAGCAGCGGACAAACCTACGAGCAGTACTTC
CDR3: CASSGQTYEQYF

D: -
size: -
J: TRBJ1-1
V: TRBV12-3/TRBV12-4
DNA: TGTGCCAGCAGGATGACAGGAACGAACACTGAAGCTTTCTTT
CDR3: CASRMTGTNTEAFF

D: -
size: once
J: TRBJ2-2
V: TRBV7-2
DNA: TGTGCCAGCAGCTTTATGAACACCGGGGAGCTGTTTTTT
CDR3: CASSFMNTGELFF

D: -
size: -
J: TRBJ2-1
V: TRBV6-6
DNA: TGTGCCAGCAGTGAAGTAGGGACAAAGCAGTTCTTC
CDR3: CASSEVGTKQFF

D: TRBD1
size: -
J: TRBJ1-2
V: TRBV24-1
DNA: TGTGCCACCAGCCCCGGCAGGGGGCTAGGCTATGGCTACACCTTC
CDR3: CATSPGRGLGYGYTF

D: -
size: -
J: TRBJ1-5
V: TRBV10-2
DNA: TGCGCCAGCAGTGCGGATGGAGGGAGCTATAGCAATCAGCCTCAGCATTTT
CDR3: CASSADGGSYSNQPQHF

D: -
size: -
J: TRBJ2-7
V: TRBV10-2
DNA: TGCGCCAGCTGCGACCAGGGTCCCTACGAGCAGTACTTC
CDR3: CASCDQGPYEQYF

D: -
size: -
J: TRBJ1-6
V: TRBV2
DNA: TGTGCCAGCAGTGTTCGGGGAAGCTCCTATAATTCACCCCTCCACTTT
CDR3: CASSVRGSSYNSPLHF

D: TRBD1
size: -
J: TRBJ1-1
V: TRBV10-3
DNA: TGTGCCACCATACCAGCGACAGGGATGAACACTGAAGCTTTCTTT
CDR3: CATIPATGMNTEAFF

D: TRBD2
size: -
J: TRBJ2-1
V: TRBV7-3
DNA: TGTGCCAGCAGCCCGGGACTAGCGGGGGGTTTTAATGAGCAGTTCTTC
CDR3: CASSPGLAGGFNEQFF

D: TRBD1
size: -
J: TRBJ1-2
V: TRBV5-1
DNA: TGCGCCAGCAGCCAGGGGGGGAACTATGGCTACACCTTC
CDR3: CASSQGGNYGYTF

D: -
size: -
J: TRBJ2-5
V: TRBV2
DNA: TGTGCCAGCCAGCAGGGTGGCGAGACCCAGTACTTC
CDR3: CASQQGGETQYF

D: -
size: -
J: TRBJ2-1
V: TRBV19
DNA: TGTGCCAGTAGTCGGGCGAGTGCCTACAATGAGCAGTTCTTC
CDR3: CASSRASAYNEQFF

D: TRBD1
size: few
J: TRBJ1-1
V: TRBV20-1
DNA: TGCAGTGCTCCTACATCTACAGGGGGCACTGAAGCTTTCTTT
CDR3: CSAPTSTGGTEAFF

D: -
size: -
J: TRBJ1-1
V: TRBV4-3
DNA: TGCGCCAGCAGCCAAGTGGAGGGAACGGTGGCTGAAGCTTTCTTT
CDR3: CASSQVEGTVAEAFF

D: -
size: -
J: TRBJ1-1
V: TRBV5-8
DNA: TGCGCCAGCAGCTTGGGTGCGGATAACACTGAAGCTTTCTTT
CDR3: CASSLGADNTEAFF

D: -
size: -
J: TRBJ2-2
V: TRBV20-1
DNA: TGCAGTGCTAGTTGGAGCACCGGGGAGCTGTTTTTT
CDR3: CSASWSTGELFF